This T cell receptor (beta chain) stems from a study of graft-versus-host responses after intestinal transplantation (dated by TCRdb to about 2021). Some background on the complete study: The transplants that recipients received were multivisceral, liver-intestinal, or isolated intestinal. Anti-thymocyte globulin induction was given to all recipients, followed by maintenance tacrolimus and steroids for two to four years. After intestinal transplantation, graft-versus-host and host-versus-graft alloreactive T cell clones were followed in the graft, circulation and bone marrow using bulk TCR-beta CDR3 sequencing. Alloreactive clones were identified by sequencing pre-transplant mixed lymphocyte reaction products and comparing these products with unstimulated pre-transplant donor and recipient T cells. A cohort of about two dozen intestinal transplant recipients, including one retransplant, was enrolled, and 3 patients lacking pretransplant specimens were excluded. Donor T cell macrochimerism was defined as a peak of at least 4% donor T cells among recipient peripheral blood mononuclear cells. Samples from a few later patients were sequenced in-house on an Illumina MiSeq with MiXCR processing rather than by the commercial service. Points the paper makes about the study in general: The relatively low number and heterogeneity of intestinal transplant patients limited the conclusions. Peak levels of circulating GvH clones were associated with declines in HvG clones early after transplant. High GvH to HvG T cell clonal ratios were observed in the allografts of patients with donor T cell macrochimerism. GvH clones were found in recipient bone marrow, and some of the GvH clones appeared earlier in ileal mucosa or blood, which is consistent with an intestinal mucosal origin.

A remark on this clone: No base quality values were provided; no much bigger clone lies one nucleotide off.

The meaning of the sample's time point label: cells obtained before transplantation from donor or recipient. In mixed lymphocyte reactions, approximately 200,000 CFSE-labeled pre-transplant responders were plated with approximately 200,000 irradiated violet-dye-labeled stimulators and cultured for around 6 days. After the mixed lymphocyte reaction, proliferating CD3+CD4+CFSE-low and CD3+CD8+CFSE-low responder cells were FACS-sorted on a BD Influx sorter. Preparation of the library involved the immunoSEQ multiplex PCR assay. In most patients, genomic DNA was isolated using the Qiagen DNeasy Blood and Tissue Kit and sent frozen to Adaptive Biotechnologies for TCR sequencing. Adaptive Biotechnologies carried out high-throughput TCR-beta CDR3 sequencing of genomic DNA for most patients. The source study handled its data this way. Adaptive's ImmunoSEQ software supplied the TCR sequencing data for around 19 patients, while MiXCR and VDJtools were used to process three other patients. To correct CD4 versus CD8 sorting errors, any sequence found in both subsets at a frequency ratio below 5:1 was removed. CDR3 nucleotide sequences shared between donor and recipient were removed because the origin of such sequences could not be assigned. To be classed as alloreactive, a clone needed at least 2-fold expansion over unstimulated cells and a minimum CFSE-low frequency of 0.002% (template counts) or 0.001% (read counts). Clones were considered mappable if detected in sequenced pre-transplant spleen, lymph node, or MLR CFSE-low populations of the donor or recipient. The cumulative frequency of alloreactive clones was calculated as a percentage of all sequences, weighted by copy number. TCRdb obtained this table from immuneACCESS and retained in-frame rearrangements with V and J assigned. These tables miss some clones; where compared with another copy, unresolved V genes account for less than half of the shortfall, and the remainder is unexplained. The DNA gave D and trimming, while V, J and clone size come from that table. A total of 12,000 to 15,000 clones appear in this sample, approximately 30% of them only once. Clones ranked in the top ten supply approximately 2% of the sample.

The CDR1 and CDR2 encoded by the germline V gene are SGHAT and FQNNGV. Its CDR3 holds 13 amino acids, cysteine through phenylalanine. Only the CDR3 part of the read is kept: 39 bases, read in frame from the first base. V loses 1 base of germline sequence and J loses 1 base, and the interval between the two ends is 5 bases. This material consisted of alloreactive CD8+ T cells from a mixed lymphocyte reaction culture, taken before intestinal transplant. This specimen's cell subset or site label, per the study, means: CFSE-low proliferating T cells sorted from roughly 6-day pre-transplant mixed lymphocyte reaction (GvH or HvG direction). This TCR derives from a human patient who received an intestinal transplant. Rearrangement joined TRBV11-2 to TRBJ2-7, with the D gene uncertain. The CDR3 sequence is CASSLAGSYEQYF. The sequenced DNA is TGTGCCAGCAGCTTAGCCGGGTCCTACGAGCAGTACTTC.